This T cell receptor (beta chain) appears in the sequencing data of a study of CD8+ T cells in alopecia areata. Points from the study as a whole: Sequenced scalp T cells also include alphabeta T cells resident in normal skin. Expanded CD8+ clones among the top 100, and scalp clonality, were significantly decreased by tofacitinib.

Treatment described: oral pan-JAK inhibitor, 5-10 mg twice daily. RNA was extracted and reverse transcribed into cDNA as the sequencing template. Clones were read by immunoSEQ multiplex PCR, and TCRdb kept only the in-frame ones, dropping some. This table holds fewer than 200,000 clones, roughly 50% found once. V was pared by 5 bases and J by 14 bases, with 11 bases of the junction left unmatched. This CDR3 contains 13 residues. Looked up from germline, CDR1 is SGHAT and CDR2 is FQNNGV. To note about this clone: The antigen is undetermined.

The specimen was CD4+ T cells sorted from blood, collected between weeks 55 and 70, from a patient treated with tofacitinib. The rearrangement links TRBV11-2 to TRBJ1-5; 8 bases match TRBD1. The sequence came from a human donor with alopecia areata. CDR3 in amino acids: CASSEAARGPKHF. In DNA form, the CDR3 reads TGTGCCAGCAGCGAAGCGGCCAGGGGGCCTAAGCATTTT.